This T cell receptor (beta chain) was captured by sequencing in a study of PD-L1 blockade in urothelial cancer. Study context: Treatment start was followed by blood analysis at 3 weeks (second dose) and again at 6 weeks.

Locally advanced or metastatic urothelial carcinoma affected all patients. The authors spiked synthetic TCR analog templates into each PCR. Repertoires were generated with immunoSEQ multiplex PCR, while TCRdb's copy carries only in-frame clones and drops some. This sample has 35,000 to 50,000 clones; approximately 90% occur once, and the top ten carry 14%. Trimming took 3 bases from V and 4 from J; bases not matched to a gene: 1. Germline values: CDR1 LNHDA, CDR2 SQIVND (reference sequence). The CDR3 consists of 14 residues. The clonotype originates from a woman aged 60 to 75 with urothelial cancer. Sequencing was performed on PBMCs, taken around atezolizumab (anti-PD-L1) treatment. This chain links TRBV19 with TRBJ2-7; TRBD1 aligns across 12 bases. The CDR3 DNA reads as TGTGCCAGTAGTATGGGACAGGGGGCGTACGAGCAGTACTTC. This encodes CASSMGQGAYEQYF.